Below, 9 T cell receptor beta chains from the same sample are listed, as sequenced in a study of blood T cell repertoires in COVID-19. Sequencing used immunoSEQ multiplex PCR; TCRdb keeps in-frame clones, though not all of them. Among 250,000 or so clones listed, around 86% were seen once. The material sequenced was PBMCs or T cells enriched from blood (not recorded which). All receptors come from a woman aged 50 to 60 who had recovered from COVID-19.

This clone was detected only a few times. This rearrangement joins TRBV11-2 to TRBJ1-2; a weak D match, TRBD1 (6 bases). Germline CDR1 is SGHAT and CDR2 is FQNNGV. The ends were cut back, 5 bases at V and 4 bases at J, with 14 bases in the middle. This CDR3 region has 14 residues. In nucleotides, the CDR3 is TGTGCCAGCAGCCCACAGGGAACGGGCTATGGCTACACCTTC. This sequence encodes CASSPQGTGYGYTF.

There are a few counts of this clone. The chain joins TRBV7-2 to TRBJ2-1; the match to TRBD2 covers 11 bases. Trimming cost V 5 bases and J 3 bases; bases outside gene matches: 9. CDR3 length equals 17 residues. Germline values: CDR1 SGHTA, CDR2 FQGNSA. CDR3 loop: CASSPRPGLAVYNEQFF. The CDR3 DNA is TGTGCCAGCAGCCCGCGGCCGGGACTAGCGGTCTACAATGAGCAGTTCTTC.

The J gene is TRBJ1-5, the V gene TRBV27; perhaps TRBD1 as D (5 bases). CDR1 and CDR2 from the germline V gene are MNHEY and SMNVEV (reference sequence). V was clipped by 9 bases and J by 0 bases, with 12 bases between them. The CDR3 consists of 14 residues. The CDR3 spells CASDKRGSNQPQHF. CDR3 DNA sequence: TGTGCCAGTGATAAAAGGGGTAGCAATCAGCCCCAGCATTTT.

V is TRBV19 and J is TRBJ2-1; D unclear. V shed 2 bases and J shed 10 bases, with 12 bases lying between them. From germline, CDR1 is LNHDA and CDR2 SQIVND (reference sequence). The CDR3 has 13 residues. The CDR3 bases are TGTGCCAGTAGTATAAGTGATGTGCGGGAGCAGTTCTTC. This sequence encodes CASSISDVREQFF.

The chain recombines TRBV7-6 with TRBJ2-7, with 13 bases matching TRBD2. Germline V gene data show CDR1 as SGHVS and CDR2 as FNYEAQ. CDR3 length: 14 amino acids. V shed 5 bases and J 6 bases; nucleotides not matched to a gene: 4. DNA for the CDR3: TGTGCCAGCAGCGCCGGACTAGCGGGAGCCGAGCAGTACTTC. Its protein is CASSAGLAGAEQYF. Using reference TRBV7-6 and TRBJ2-7 for the parts outside the CDR3, the full variable domain is GAGVSQSPRYKVTKRGQDVALRCDPISGHVSLYWYRQALGQGPEFLTYFNYEAQQDKSGLPNDRFSAERPEGSISTLTIQRTEQRDSAMYRCASSAGLAGAEQYFGPGTRLTVT.

The chain is built from TRBV3-1 (or the pseudogene TRBV3-2) and TRBJ2-5, with 10 positions matching TRBD2. Germline trimming cut 1 base from V and 5 bases from J; bases unmatched to any gene: 13. From germline, CDR1 is LGHDT and CDR2 YNNKEL (reference sequence). The CDR3 has 18 residues. CDR3 sequence reads: CASSQGRVLAGGAETQYF. In nucleotides, the CDR3 is TGTGCCAGCAGCCAAGGAAGGGTATTAGCGGGGGGTGCGGAGACCCAGTACTTC.

This sequence joins TRBV6-5 and TRBJ1-6; 9 bases are shared with TRBD1. Looked up from germline, CDR1 is MNHEY and CDR2 is SVGAGI. V shed 7 bases, J shed 7 bases, and the junction held 5 bases outside the gene matches. This CDR3 is built from 14 residues. The CDR3 bases are TGTGCCAGCACCGTCGACAGGGGGAATTCACCCCTCCACTTT. Protein sequence: CASTVDRGNSPLHF.

The chain combines TRBV6-5 with TRBJ1-1; no clear D gene. The CDR3 spans 13 residues. V gave up 6 bases and J gave up 8 bases, with 16 bases separating them. The germline V gene encodes CDR1 MNHEY and CDR2 SVGAGI. This chain's CDR3 is CASSSQGSGEAFF. CDR3 nucleotide sequence: TGTGCCAGCAGCTCCCAAGGGAGCGGGGAAGCTTTCTTT.

V is TRBV5-1 and J is TRBJ2-7, with TRBD1 as a possible D gene (6 bases). The germline V and J ends were trimmed by 4 bases and 0 bases, with 20 bases remaining between them. The CDR3 totals 17 residues. Germline values: CDR1 SGHRS, CDR2 YFSETQ. Written as DNA, the CDR3 is TGCGCCAGCAGCCCCGAAGGGACACCTGAAAACTCCTACGAGCAGTACTTC. This codes for CASSPEGTPENSYEQYF.